This T cell receptor (beta chain) is from a study of cytomegalovirus exposure and HLA in healthy donors. Study-wide findings and caveats: It was likely that a cluster of highly shared sequence variants was a sequencing artifact. Most subjects had HLA-A and HLA-B alleles reportedly predicted accurately by TCR beta sequences.

A remark on this clone: Its antigen remains unknown.

PCR employed 60 Vbeta and 13 Jbeta primers. Produced via immunoSEQ multiplex PCR; TCRdb's table is partial and in-frame only. The sample records roughly 150,000 clones, approximately 79% being singletons. What was sequenced was PBMCs. The TCR sequence derives from a woman aged 30 to 39 in good health and CMV-seronegative.

For the CDR3, the DNA is TGCGCCAGCAGCCAAGTTATCGGTTCGGGGTACAATGAGCAGTTCTTC. As protein: CASSQVIGSGYNEQFF. The rearrangement links TRBV4-1 to TRBJ2-1, with D tentatively TRBD2 (5 bases). The germline gives CDR1 MGHRA, CDR2 YSYEKL. V lost 1 base and J 4 bases, leaving 14 bases between the germline ends. The length of the CDR3 is 16 residues.